Here is one T cell receptor beta chain with its context. The data were taken from a study of blood T cell repertoires in COVID-19. Produced via immunoSEQ multiplex PCR; TCRdb's table is partial and in-frame only. The table lists some 20,000 clones, 80% to 90% of them singletons. The CDR3 runs to 16 residues. V shed 4 bases and J shed 7 bases, with 20 bases lying between them. Germline CDR1 reads SGDLS; CDR2 reads YYNGEE. The clonotype comes from a woman aged 60-70 years with active COVID-19. This chain joins TRBV9 and TRBJ2-2; weak D call: TRBD2 (6 bases). Material for sequencing was peripheral blood. The CDR3 nucleotides are TGTGCCAGCAGCACCCACCCCGGGGGTACCGACGGGGAGCTGTTTTTT. Protein: CASSTHPGGTDGELFF.